These 22 T cell receptor beta chains were all obtained from the same sample, sequenced in a study of graft-versus-host responses after intestinal transplantation (dated by TCRdb to 2020 to 2022). In light of the paper, this sample's time point label describes: cells obtained before transplantation from donor or recipient. The antigens these receptors bind are not known. The library was produced with the immunoSEQ multiplex PCR assay. What TCRdb holds here is the immuneACCESS table cut down to in-frame rearrangements. Part of the clones is not present; checked against another copy, under half of the missing clones reflect an unresolved V gene, and the others are unexplained. This sample is represented by tens of thousands of clones; 91% of them were singletons. Roughly 0.1% of the sample belongs to the ten largest clones. The sequencing here drew on unstimulated CD4+ T cells sorted from spleen or lymph node cells, taken before intestinal transplant. The receptors shown here come from a human donor who received an intestinal transplant.

The V gene is TRBV10-3, the J gene TRBJ2-3; 9 bases agree with TRBD2. J was trimmed by 4 bases and V by 6 bases; bases with no gene match: 5. Germline V gene sequence: CDR1 ENHRY, CDR2 SYGVKD. The length of the CDR3 is 14 residues. This CDR3 is CAIRGLANADTQYF. CDR3 in DNA: TGTGCCATCAGGGGACTAGCAAACGCAGATACGCAGTATTTT.

This chain connects TRBV4-3 to TRBJ1-1; 9 bases fit TRBD1. Germline V gives CDR1 LGHNA, CDR2 YSLEER. J gave up 0 bases and V 2 bases, and 4 bases lay outside the gene matches. The CDR3 is 16 amino acids. CDR3 bases: TGCGCCAGCAGCCAAACGACAGGGGGACTGAACACTGAAGCTTTCTTT. It encodes CASSQTTGGLNTEAFF.

The chain uses TRBV7-2 and TRBJ2-1; weak D call: TRBD2 (6 bases). The CDR3 has 16 residues. Germline V CDR1 and CDR2: SGHTA, FQGNSA. Trimming removed 4 bases at V and 0 bases at J, with 13 bases between. The CDR3 DNA reads TGTGCCAGCAGCTCTTACGGACTAAGCTCCTACAATGAGCAGTTCTTC. This encodes CASSSYGLSSYNEQFF. Together with reference TRBV7-2 and TRBJ2-1, the CDR3 gives the full variable domain: GAGVSQSPSNKVTEKGKDVELRCDPISGHTALYWYRQSLGQGLEFLIYFQGNSAPDKSGLPSDRFSAERTGGSVSTLTIQRTQQEDSAVYLCASSSYGLSSYNEQFFGPGTRLTVL.

The J gene is TRBJ2-7, the V gene TRBV7-9; TRBD1 might be the D (5 bases). Germline V gene sequence: CDR1 SEHNR, CDR2 FQNEAQ (reference sequence). Trimming took 5 bases from V and 4 from J, leaving 9 bases between them. The CDR3 has 12 amino acids. The CDR3 DNA follows: TGTGCCAGCAGCACTGGACAATACGAGCAGTACTTC. It specifies CASSTGQYEQYF.

The chain links TRBV10-3 to TRBJ2-7; 8 bases align to TRBD2. Germline loops: CDR1 ENHRY, CDR2 SYGVKD. Germline trimming cut 7 bases from V and 2 bases from J; bases unmatched to any gene: 10. The CDR3 is 15 amino acids. CDR3 sequence reads: CAITRGSGDTYEQYF. The DNA of the CDR3 is TGTGCCATCACCCGGGGTAGCGGGGACACCTACGAGCAGTACTTC.

The chain uses TRBV5-1 and TRBJ2-3; TRBD2 might be the D (6 bases). Trimming shortened V by 3 bases and J by 1 base, and 9 bases separated the two germline ends. The germline V gene has CDR1 SGHRS and CDR2 YFSETQ. The CDR3 totals 14 residues. CDR3 in amino acids: CASSWGTGTDTQYF. In DNA, the CDR3 is TGCGCCAGCAGCTGGGGGACTGGCACAGATACGCAGTATTTT.

V gene TRBV14 combines with J gene TRBJ1-1, with D unresolved. The CDR3 has 13 residues. Germline CDR1 is SGHDN and CDR2 is FVKESK. The V and J ends lost 0 bases and 5 bases respectively, with 7 bases between them. As DNA, the CDR3 is TGTGCCAGCAGCCAAGATTTTAGAACTGAAGCTTTCTTT. This gives the protein CASSQDFRTEAFF. The full variable domain, its missing parts supplied by reference TRBV14 and TRBJ1-1, is EAGVTQFPSHSVIEKGQTVTLRCDPISGHDNLYWYRRVMGKEIKFLLHFVKESKQDESGMPNNRFLAERTGGTYSTLKVQPAELEDSGVYFCASSQDFRTEAFFGQGTRLTVV.

The rearrangement uses TRBV4-1 and TRBJ2-1; TRBD1 agrees at 7 bases. Trimming at V came to 1 base and at J to 5 bases, leaving 8 bases not matched to a gene. Germline lookup yields CDR1 MGHRA and CDR2 YSYEKL. The CDR3 is 16 amino acids. The CDR3 is CASSQGVATGNNEQFF. The CDR3 nucleotides read TGCGCCAGCAGCCAAGGAGTGGCGACAGGGAACAATGAGCAGTTCTTC.

The chain combines TRBV6-1 with TRBJ2-7, with 9 positions matching TRBD1. The CDR3 totals 14 residues. V dropped 5 bases and J dropped 3; count of bases not matched to a gene: 5. Germline V gene lookup returns CDR1 MNHNS and CDR2 SASEGT. CDR3 coding DNA: TGTGCCAGCAGTATCCGGGACAGGGACTACGAGCAGTACTTC. This gives the protein CASSIRDRDYEQYF.

This rearrangement joins TRBV25-1 to TRBJ2-5; the match to TRBD2 covers 8 bases. Trimming at V came to 0 bases and at J to 7 bases, leaving 10 bases not matched to a gene. The CDR3 spans 16 residues. The germline V gene encodes CDR1 MGHDK and CDR2 SYGVNS. The CDR3: CASSEYTGGALGTQYF. Written as DNA, the CDR3 is TGTGCCAGCAGTGAATACACGGGGGGGGCCTTGGGGACCCAGTACTTC.

The chain carries TRBV19 and TRBJ1-1; 9 bases fit TRBD1. Per the germline V gene, CDR1 is LNHDA and CDR2 is SQIVND (reference sequence). This CDR3 comprises 14 residues. V shed 5 bases, J shed 5 bases, and the junction held 6 bases outside the gene matches. This chain's CDR3 is CASSATGGRTEAFF. As DNA, the CDR3 is TGTGCCAGTAGTGCCACAGGGGGCAGAACTGAAGCTTTCTTT.

The chain couples TRBV10-3 to TRBJ2-2, with 9 bases that match TRBD1. CDR1 ENHRY and CDR2 SYGVKD come from the germline V gene. Trimming at V came to 7 bases and at J to 6 bases, leaving 6 bases not matched to a gene. The CDR3 is 14 residues long. CDR3: CAINSGQGAGELFF. CDR3 sequence (DNA): TGTGCCATCAACTCGGGACAGGGCGCCGGGGAGCTGTTTTTT.

The chain recombines TRBV7-2 with TRBJ1-2, with 11 nucleotides matching TRBD1. Germline V gives CDR1 SGHTA, CDR2 FQGNSA. With 5 bases clipped from V and 3 bases from J, the junction kept 5 bases outside the gene matches. The CDR3 has 15 amino acids. CDR3 DNA: TGTGCCAGCAGCGCGGACAGGGGGCGCGACTATGGCTACACCTTC. Translation: CASSADRGRDYGYTF.

The chain's CDR3 is CASSIAPSSGAPYEQYF. CDR3 DNA sequence: TGTGCCAGTAGTATAGCCCCGTCTAGCGGGGCCCCCTACGAGCAGTACTTC. This chain uses TRBV19 with TRBJ2-7; the match to TRBD2 covers 9 bases. V shed 1 base, J shed 2 bases, and the junction held 9 bases outside the gene matches. The germline gives CDR1 LNHDA, CDR2 SQIVND (reference sequence). The CDR3 totals 17 residues.

This chain connects TRBV9 to TRBJ1-6; perhaps TRBD1 as D (5 bases). The CDR3 is 15 residues long. Between the trimmed V and J ends, which lost 4 bases and 10 bases, there was a span of 18 bases. CDR1 SGDLS and CDR2 YYNGEE come from the germline V gene. The CDR3 is CASSTGAVFPSPLHF. For the CDR3, the DNA is TGTGCCAGCAGCACAGGCGCGGTGTTTCCATCACCCCTCCACTTT.

This chain joins TRBV19 and TRBJ1-2; D gene unclear. V lost 1 base and J 4 bases, leaving 7 bases between the germline ends. Germline CDR1 and CDR2: LNHDA and SQIVND (reference sequence). The CDR3 runs to 13 residues. The CDR3 region has the DNA TGTGCCAGTAGTATAGGGGAGCGCTATGGCTACACCTTC. Amino acids: CASSIGERYGYTF.

The V call is TRBV9, the J call TRBJ2-5; D is undetermined. The CDR3 has 13 residues. Germline CDR1 and CDR2: SGDLS and YYNGEE. V lost 0 bases and J 0 bases, leaving 3 bases between the germline ends. CDR3 loop: CASSVANQETQYF. The DNA of the CDR3 is TGTGCCAGCAGCGTAGCTAACCAAGAGACCCAGTACTTC.

V and J are TRBV30 and TRBJ1-6; unclear D gene. CDR3 length: 12 residues. Germline CDR1 and CDR2: GTSNPN and SVGIG (reference sequence). Trimming took off 5 bases at V and 6 bases at J, with 8 bases between the two ends. This chain's CDR3 is CAWRGSNSPLHF. In nucleotides, the CDR3 is TGTGCCTGGCGGGGATCTAATTCACCCCTCCACTTT.

The chain has TRBV19 and TRBJ2-2, with a tentative D call TRBD2 (7 bases). V was trimmed by 8 bases and J by 6 bases, leaving 19 bases between them. The CDR3 consists of 15 residues. In germline, CDR1 is LNHDA, CDR2 SQIVND (reference sequence). Here the CDR3 reads CASGLRGPGPGELFF. The CDR3 DNA follows: TGTGCCAGTGGCCTGCGGGGGCCGGGACCCGGGGAGCTGTTTTTT.

This chain links TRBV13 with TRBJ2-3; TRBD2 agrees at 7 bases. This CDR3 has 18 amino acids. Germline values: CDR1 PRHDT, CDR2 FYEKMQ (reference sequence). V shed 3 bases, J shed 2 bases, and the junction held 14 bases outside the gene matches. The CDR3 loop reads CASSFSWGGTPDTDTQYF. Here the CDR3 DNA reads TGTGCCAGCAGCTTTTCGTGGGGGGGAACTCCAGACACAGATACGCAGTATTTT.

This chain links TRBV19 with TRBJ1-1; perhaps TRBD1 as D (6 bases). Trimming stripped 5 bases from V and 5 bases from J, with 15 bases between. CDR1 is LNHDA, CDR2 SQIVND, per germline (reference sequence). CDR3 length: 14 amino acids. CDR3 DNA: TGTGCCAGTAGTGCAGGGGCCCCCAGAACTGAAGCTTTCTTT. Translated: CASSAGAPRTEAFF.

The chain combines TRBV4-3 with TRBJ1-2; D ambiguous. The CDR3 totals 17 residues. Trimming removed 0 bases at V and 9 bases at J, with 23 bases between. Per the germline V gene, CDR1 is LGHNA and CDR2 is YSLEER. The CDR3 DNA is TGCGCCAGCAGCCAAGATATTGCGGGTAACCTCGTGGCCCGCTACACCTTC. This gives the protein CASSQDIAGNLVARYTF.